This T cell receptor (beta chain) was sequenced in a study of T cell repertoires in cytomegalovirus infection. Across the whole study: Public signatures in TCR beta pointed to CMV infection and matching HLA type.

The CDR3 contains 12 residues. V was shortened by 10 bases and J by 4 bases, with 13 bases between the two germline ends. About this clonotype: Its target is not known.

MiXCR, run by TCRdb on the reads, gives a single entry per CDR3 protein. The table has 650,000 to 900,000 distinct CDR3 sequences, about 29% seen once; the top ten hold around 13%. This sequence originates from a human donor in good health (CMV status not recorded). Some clones in this sample may be carry-over from other donors' samples. This material consisted of cultured CD8+ T cells from PBMCs, taken from culture after CMV antigen stimulation. The V and J genes are TRBV12-3 or TRBV12-4 and TRBJ1-1; D uncertain. As DNA, the CDR3 is TGTGCCACCCACGATTGGGTCACTGAAGCTTTCTTT. This codes for CATHDWVTEAFF.